This T cell receptor beta chain derives from a study of T cell responses to AZD1222 COVID-19 vaccine. V trimming: 7 bases; J trimming: 5 bases; junction bases outside the gene matches: 9. The length of the CDR3 is 14 residues. Germline CDR1 and CDR2: SEHNR and FQNEAQ (reference sequence). TCRdb's table, derived via immunoSEQ multiplex PCR, lists solely in-frame clones and lacks some. The sample shows under 200,000 clones, 70% to 90% of them seen only once. Sequencing used peripheral blood, obtained 28 days after the second AZD1222 dose. The V gene is TRBV7-9, the J gene TRBJ2-3; 7 bases match TRBD2. The clonotype originates from an adult who received the AZD1222 COVID-19 vaccine. The CDR3 region is CASIGRAEIDTQYF. The CDR3 DNA is TGTGCCAGCATTGGGAGGGCCGAAATAGATACGCAGTATTTT.